This TCR beta chain appears in the sequencing data of a study of blood T cell repertoires in COVID-19. Original handling: Estimation of nucleated cell counts relied on the amplification of reference gene primers. The protocol was immunoSEQ multiplex PCR, while the TCRdb copy is restricted to in-frame clones and leaves out a portion. Clonal size and the V and J genes are those of that table, whereas D and trimming came from the DNA. This repertoire shows over 65,000 clones, 82% found once; its top ten account for 16%. This CDR3 is built from 14 residues. The ends lost 5 bases at V and 4 bases at J; junction bases unmatched: 3. Germline loops: CDR1 SGHAT, CDR2 FQNNGV.

The sequenced material came from peripheral blood. The rearrangement joins TRBV11-2 to TRBJ1-5, with 9 positions matching TRBD1. The source is an elderly man with active COVID-19. The CDR3 here is CASSQGQGNQPQHF. In DNA, the CDR3 is TGTGCCAGCAGCCAAGGACAGGGGAATCAGCCCCAGCATTTT. Full variable domain (remainder filled in from reference TRBV11-2 and TRBJ1-5): EAGVAQSPRYKIIEKRQSVAFWCNPISGHATLYWYQQILGQGPKLLIQFQNNGVVDDSQLPKDRFSAERLKGVDSTLKIQPAKLEDSAVYLCASSQGQGNQPQHFGDGTRLSIL.